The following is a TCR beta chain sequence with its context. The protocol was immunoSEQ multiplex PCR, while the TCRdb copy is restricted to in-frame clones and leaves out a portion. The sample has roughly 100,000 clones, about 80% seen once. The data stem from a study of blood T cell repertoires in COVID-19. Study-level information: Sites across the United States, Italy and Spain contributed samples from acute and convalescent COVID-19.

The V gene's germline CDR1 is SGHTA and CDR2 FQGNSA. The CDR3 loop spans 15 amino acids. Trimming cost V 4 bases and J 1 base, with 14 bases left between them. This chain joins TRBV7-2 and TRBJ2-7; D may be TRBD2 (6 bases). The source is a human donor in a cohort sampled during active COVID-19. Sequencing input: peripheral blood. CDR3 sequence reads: CASSSQGGGSYEQYF. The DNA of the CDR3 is TGTGCCAGCAGCTCCCAGGGAGGAGGGTCCTACGAGCAGTACTTC.